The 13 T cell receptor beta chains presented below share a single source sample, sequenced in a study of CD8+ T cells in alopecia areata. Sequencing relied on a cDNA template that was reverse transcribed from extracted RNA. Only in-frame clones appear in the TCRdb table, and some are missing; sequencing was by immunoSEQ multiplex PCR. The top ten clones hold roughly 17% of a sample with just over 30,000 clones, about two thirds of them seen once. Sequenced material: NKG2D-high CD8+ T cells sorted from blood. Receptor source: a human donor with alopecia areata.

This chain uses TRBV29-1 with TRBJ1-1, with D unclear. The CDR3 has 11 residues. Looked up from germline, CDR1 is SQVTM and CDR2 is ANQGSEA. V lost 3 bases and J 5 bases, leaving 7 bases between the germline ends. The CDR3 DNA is TGCAGCGTTGATGTCAGAACTGAAGCTTTCTTT. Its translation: CSVDVRTEAFF. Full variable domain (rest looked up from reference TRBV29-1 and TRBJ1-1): SAVISQKPSRDICQRGTSLTIQCQVDSQVTMMFWYRQQPGQSLTLIATANQGSEATYESGFVIDKFPISRPNLTFSTLTVSNMSPEDSSIYLCSVDVRTEAFFGQGTRLTVV.

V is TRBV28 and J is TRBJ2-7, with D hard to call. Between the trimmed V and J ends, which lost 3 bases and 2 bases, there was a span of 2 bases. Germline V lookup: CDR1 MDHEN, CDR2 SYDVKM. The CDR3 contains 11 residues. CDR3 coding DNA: TGTGCCAGCAGTTTCACCTACGAGCAGTACTTC. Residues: CASSFTYEQYF.

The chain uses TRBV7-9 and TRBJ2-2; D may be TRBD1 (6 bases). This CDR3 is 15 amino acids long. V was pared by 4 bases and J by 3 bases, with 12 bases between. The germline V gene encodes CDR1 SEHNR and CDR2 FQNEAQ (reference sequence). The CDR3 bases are TGTGCCAGCAGCTCAAACAGGGAGTACACCGGGGAGCTGTTTTTT. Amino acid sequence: CASSSNREYTGELFF.

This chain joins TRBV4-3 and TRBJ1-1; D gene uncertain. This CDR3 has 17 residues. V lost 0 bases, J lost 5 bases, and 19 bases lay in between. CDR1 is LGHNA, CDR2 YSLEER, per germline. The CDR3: CASSQDEIREVWTEAFF. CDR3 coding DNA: TGCGCCAGCAGCCAAGATGAAATCAGAGAGGTGTGGACTGAAGCTTTCTTT.

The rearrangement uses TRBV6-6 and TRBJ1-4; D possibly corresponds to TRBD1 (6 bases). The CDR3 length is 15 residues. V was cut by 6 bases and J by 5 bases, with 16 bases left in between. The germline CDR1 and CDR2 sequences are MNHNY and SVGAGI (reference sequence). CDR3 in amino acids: CASRLEQGMNEKLFF. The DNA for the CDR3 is TGTGCCAGCAGGTTAGAACAGGGAATGAATGAAAAACTGTTTTTT.

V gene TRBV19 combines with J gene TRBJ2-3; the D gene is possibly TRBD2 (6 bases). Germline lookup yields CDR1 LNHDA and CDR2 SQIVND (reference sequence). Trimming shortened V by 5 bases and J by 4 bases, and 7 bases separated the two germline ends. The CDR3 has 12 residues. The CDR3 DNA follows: TGTGCCAGTAGTGGAGGGGCAGATACGCAGTATTTT. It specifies CASSGGADTQYF.

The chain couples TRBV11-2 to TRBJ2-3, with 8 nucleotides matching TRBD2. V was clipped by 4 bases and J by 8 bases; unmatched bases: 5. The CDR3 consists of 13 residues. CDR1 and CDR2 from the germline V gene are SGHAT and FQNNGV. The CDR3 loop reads CASSSELAVTQYF. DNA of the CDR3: TGTGCCAGCAGCTCGGAACTAGCGGTTACGCAGTATTTT.

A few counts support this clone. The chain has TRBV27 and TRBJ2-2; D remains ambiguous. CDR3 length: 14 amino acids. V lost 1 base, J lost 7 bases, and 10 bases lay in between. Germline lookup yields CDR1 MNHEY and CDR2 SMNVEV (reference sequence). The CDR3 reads CASSLWDPYGELFF. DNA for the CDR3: TGTGCCAGCAGTTTATGGGATCCATACGGGGAGCTGTTTTTT.

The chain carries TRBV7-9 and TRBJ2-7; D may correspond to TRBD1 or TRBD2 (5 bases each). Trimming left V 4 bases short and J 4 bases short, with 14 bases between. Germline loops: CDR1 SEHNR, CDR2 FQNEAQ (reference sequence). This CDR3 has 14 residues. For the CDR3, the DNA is TGTGCCAGCAGCTCGGTCGGGACCGAATACGAGCAGTACTTC. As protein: CASSSVGTEYEQYF.

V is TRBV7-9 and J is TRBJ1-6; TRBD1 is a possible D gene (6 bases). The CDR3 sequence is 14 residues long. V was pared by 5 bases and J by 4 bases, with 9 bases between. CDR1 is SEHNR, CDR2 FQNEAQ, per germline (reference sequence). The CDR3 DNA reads TGTGCCAGCAGCCAAGGACAGTATAATTCACCCCTCCACTTT. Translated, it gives CASSQGQYNSPLHF. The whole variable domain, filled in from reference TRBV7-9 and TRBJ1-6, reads DTGVSQNPRHKITKRGQNVTFRCDPISEHNRLYWYRQTLGQGPEFLTYFQNEAQLEKSRLLSDRFSAERPKGSFSTLEIQRTEQGDSAMYLCASSQGQYNSPLHFGNGTRLTVT.

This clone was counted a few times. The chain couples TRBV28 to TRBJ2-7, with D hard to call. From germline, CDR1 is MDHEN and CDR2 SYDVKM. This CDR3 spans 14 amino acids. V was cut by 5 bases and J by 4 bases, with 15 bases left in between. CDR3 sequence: CASSPRPPRYEQYF. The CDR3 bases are TGTGCCAGCAGTCCCCGACCGCCCAGGTACGAGCAGTACTTC.

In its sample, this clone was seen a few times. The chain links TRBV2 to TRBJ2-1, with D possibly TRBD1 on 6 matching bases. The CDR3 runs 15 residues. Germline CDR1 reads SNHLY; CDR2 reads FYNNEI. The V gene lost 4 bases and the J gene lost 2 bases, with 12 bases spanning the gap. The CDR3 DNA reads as TGTGCCAGCAGTGCGGGACAACTGACCTACAATGAGCAGTTCTTC. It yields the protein CASSAGQLTYNEQFF. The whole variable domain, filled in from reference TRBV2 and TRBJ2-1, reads EPEVTQTPSHQVTQMGQEVILRCVPISNHLYFYWYRQILGQKVEFLVSFYNNEISEKSEIFDDQFSVERPDGSNFTLKIRSTKLEDSAMYFCASSAGQLTYNEQFFGPGTRLTVL.

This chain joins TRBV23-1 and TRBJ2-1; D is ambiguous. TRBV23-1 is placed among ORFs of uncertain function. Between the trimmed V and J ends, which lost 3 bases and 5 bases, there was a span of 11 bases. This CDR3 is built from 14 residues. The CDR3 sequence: CASSQLERDNEQFF. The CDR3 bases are TGCGCCAGCAGTCAGTTAGAACGGGACAATGAGCAGTTCTTC.